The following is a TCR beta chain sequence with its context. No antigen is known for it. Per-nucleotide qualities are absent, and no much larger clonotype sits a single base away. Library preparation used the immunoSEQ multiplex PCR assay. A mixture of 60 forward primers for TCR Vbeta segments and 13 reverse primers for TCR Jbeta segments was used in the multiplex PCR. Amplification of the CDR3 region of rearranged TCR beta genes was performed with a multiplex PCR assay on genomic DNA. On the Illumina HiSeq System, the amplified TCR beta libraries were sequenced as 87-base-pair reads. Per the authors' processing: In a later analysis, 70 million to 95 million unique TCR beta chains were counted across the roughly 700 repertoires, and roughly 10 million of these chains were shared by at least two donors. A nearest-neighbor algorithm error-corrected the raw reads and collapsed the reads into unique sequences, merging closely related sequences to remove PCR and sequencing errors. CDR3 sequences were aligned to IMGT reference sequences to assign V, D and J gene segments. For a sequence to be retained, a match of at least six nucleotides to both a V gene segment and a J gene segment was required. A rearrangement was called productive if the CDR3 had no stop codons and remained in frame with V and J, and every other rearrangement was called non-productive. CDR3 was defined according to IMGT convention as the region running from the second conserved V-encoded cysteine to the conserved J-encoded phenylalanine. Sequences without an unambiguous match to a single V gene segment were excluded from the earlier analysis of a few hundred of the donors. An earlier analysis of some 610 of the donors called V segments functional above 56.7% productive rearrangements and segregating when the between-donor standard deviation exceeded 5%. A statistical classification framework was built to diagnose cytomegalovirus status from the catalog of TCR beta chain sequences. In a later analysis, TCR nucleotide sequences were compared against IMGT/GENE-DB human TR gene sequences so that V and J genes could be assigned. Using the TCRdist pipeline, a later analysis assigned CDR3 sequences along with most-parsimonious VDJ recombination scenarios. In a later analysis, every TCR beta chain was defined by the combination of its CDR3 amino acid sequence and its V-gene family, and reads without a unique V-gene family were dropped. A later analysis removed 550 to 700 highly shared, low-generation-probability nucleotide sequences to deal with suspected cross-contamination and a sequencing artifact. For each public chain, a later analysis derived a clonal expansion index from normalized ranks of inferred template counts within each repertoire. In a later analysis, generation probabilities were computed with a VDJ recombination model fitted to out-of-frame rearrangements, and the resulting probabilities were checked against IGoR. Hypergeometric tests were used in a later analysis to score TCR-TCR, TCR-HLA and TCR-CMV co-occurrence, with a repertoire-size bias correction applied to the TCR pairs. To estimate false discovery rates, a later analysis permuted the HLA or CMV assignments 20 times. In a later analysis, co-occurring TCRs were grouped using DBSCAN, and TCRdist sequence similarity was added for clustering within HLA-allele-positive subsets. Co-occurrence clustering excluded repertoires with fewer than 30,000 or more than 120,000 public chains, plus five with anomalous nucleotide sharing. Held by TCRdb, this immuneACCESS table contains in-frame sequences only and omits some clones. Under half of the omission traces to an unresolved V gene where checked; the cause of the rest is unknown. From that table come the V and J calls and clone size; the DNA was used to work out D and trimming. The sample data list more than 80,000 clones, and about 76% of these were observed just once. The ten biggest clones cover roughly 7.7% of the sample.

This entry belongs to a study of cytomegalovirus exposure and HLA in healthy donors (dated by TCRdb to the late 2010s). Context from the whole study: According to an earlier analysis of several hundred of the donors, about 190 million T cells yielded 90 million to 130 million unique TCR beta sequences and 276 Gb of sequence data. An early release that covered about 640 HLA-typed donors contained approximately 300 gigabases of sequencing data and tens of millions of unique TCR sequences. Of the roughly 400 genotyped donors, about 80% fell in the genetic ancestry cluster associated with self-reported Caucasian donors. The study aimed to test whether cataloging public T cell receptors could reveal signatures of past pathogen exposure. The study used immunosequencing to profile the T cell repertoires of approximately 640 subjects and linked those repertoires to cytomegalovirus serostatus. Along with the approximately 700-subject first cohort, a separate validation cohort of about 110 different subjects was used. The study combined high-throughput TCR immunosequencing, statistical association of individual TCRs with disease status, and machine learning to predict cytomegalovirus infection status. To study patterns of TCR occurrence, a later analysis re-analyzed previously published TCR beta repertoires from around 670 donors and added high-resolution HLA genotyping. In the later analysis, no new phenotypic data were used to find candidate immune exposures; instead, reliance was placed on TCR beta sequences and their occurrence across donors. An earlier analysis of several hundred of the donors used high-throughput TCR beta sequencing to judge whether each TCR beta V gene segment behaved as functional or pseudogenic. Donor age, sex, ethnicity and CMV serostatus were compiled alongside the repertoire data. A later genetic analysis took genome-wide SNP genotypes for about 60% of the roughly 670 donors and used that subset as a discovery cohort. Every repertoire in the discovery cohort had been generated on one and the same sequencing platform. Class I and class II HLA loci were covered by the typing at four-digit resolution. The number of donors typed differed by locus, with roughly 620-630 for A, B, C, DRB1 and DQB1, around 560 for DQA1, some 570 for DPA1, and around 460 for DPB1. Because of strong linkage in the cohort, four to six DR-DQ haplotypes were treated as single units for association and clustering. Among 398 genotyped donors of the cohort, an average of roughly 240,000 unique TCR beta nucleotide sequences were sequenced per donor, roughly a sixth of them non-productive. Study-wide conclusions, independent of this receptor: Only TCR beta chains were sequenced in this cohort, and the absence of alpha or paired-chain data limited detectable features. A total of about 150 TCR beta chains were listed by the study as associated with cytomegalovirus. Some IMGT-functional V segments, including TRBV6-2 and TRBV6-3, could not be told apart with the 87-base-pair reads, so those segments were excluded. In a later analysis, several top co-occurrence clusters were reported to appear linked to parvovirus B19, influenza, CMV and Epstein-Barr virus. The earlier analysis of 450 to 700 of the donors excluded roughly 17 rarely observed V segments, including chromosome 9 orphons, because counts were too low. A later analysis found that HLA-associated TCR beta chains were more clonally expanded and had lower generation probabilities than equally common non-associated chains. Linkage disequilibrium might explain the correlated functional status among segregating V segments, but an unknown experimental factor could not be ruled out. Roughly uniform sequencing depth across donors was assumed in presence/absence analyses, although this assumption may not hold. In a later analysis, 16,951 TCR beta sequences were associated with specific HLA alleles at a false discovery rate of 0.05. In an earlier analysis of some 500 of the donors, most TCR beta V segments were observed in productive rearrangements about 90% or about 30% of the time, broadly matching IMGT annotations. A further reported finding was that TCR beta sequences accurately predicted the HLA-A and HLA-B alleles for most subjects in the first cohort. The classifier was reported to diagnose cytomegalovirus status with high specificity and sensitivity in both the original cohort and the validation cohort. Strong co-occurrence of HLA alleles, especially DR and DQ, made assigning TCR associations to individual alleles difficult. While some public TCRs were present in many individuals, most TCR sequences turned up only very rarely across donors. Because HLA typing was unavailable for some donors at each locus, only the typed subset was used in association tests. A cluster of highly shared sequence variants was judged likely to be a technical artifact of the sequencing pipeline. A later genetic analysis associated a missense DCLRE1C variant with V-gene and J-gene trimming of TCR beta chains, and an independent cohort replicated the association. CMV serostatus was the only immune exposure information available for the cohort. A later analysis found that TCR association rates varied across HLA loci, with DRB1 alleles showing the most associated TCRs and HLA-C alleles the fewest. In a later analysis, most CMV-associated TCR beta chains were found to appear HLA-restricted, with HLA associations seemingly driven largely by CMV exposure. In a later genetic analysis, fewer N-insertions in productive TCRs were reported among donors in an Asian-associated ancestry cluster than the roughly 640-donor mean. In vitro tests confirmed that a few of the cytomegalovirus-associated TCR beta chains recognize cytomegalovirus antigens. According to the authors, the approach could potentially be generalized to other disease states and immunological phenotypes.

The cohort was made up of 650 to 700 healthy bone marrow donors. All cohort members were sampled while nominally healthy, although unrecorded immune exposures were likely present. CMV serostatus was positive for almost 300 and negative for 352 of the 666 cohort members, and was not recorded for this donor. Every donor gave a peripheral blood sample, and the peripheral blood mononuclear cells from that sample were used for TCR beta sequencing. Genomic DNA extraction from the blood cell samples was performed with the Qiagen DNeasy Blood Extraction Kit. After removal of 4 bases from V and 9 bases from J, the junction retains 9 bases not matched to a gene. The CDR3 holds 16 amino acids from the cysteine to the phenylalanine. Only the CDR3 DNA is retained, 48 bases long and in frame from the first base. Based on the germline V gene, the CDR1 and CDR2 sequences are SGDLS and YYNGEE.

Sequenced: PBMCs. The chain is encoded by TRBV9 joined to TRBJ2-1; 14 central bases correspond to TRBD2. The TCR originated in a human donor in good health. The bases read TGTGCCAGCAGCTCCCGGGGACTAGCGGGAGAGGGTGAGCAGTTCTTC. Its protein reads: CASSSRGLAGEGEQFF. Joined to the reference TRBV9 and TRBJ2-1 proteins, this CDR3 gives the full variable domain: DSGVTQTPKHLITATGQRVTLRCSPRSGDLSVYWYQQSLDQGLQFLIQYYNGEERAKGNILERFSAQQFPDLHSELNLSSLELGDSALYFCASSSRGLAGEGEQFFGPGTRLTVL.